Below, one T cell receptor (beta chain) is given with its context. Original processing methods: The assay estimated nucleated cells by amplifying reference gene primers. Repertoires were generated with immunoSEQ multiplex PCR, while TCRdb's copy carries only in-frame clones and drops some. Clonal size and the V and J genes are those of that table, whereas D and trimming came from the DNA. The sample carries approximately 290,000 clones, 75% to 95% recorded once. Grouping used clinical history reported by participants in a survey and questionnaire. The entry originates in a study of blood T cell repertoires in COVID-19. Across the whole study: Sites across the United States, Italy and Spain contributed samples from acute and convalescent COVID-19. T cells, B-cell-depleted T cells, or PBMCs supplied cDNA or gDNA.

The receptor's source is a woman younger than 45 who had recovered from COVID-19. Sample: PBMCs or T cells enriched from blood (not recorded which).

The CDR3 nucleotides are TGCGCCAGCAGGGAACTAGCGAACGAGCAGTACTTC. Residues: CASRELANEQYF. V usage is TRBV10-2 and J usage is TRBJ2-7, with 7 positions matching TRBD2. After removal of 6 bases from V and 5 bases from J, the junction contained 4 bases not matched to a gene. Germline CDR1 reads WSHSY; CDR2 reads SAAADI. This CDR3 has 12 residues.